The table lists the clone carrying this TCR beta chain with many counts. One entry per CDR3 protein, called by TCRdb with MiXCR from the 5' RACE reads. The sample lists 200,000 to 250,000 distinct CDR3 sequences, about 7% seen once, with roughly 3.4% in the top ten. CDR3 size: 14 residues. Germline V lookup: CDR1 SEHNR, CDR2 FQNEAQ (reference sequence). V was pared by 6 bases and J by 7 bases, with 11 bases of the junction left unmatched. This sample is drawn from a study of identical twins. In addition, the sample was reused for a study of yellow fever vaccine responses in identical twins.

The sequence was obtained from a woman aged 18-29 years in good health. The rearrangement uses TRBV7-9 and TRBJ1-1, with TRBD1 matching 7 bases. What was sequenced was memory (CD45RO+) T cells sorted from blood. CDR3 sequence (DNA): TGTGCCAGCAGTTCCGGGACAGTATATAGTGAAGCTTTCTTT. Translating gives CASSSGTVYSEAFF.